A selection of T cell receptor beta chains follows, all from one sample in a study of blood T cell repertoires in COVID-19. Some clones are missing from TCRdb's copy, which holds only in-frame ones; the method was immunoSEQ multiplex PCR. The sample includes tens of thousands of clones, over 65% of them seen just once. What was sequenced was peripheral blood. All receptors derive from a woman aged 70-85 years with acute or convalescent COVID-19. Both conserved end residues are trimmed from each CDR3. A D gene is named only where the DNA matches it firmly.

J	D	V	length	CDR3
TRBJ1-5	NA	TRBV12-3/TRBV12-4	11	ASSYNSNQPQH
TRBJ1-5	TRBD1	TRBV2	14	ASRSTLAGGNQPQH
TRBJ1-5	NA	TRBV28	14	ASSSTYTYSNQPQH
TRBJ2-3	NA	TRBV9	15	ASSVAPAGSGTDTQY
TRBJ2-1	TRBD2	TRBV5-1	12	ASSQGEGYNEQF
TRBJ1-5	TRBD1	TRBV24-1	14	ATSDSGTGGVQPQH
TRBJ2-1	NA	TRBV18	12	ASSPPVGGNEQF
TRBJ2-1	NA	TRBV28	12	ASSEVSYYNEQF
TRBJ1-1	TRBD1	TRBV5-1	11	ASRQGTDTEAF
TRBJ2-2	NA	TRBV2	12	AREEQENTGELF
TRBJ1-2	NA	TRBV12-3/TRBV12-4	10	ATGDRYYGYT
TRBJ2-2	NA	TRBV5-5	12	ASTRAGNTGELF
TRBJ1-1	NA	TRBV6-6	8	ASSETDWV
TRBJ1-2	TRBD1	TRBV7-9	16	ASSGQGRTENVVYGYT
TRBJ2-3	TRBD2	TRBV2	14	ASSGLAGQATDTQY
TRBJ2-2	NA	TRBV19	13	ASSSGDANTGELF
TRBJ1-2	NA	TRBV10-3	14	AIIPPGGGKLYGYT
TRBJ1-1	TRBD1	TRBV12-3/TRBV12-4	11	ASSQGGEAEAF
TRBJ1-2	TRBD1	TRBV7-2	15	ASSLAQGQPRNYGYT
TRBJ1-5	TRBD1	TRBV19	16	ASSRSGTGVGNNQPQH